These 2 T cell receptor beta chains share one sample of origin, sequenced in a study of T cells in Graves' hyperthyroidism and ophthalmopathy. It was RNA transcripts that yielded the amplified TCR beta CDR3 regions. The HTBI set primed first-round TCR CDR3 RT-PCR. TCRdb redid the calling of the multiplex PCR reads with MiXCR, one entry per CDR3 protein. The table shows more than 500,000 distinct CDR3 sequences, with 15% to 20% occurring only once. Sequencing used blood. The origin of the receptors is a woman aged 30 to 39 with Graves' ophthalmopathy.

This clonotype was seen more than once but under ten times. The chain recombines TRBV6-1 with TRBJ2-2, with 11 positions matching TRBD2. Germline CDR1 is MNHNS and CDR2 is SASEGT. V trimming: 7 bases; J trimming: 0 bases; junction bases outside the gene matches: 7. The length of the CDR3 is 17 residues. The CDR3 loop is CASTLLAGDTNTGELFF. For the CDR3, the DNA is TGTGCCAGCACCTTACTAGCGGGGGATACGAACACCGGGGAGCTGTTTTTT.

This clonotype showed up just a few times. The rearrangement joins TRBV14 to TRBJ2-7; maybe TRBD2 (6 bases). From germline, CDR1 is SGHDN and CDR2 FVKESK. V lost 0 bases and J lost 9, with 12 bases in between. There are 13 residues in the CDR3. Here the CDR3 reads CASSQDQRGGQYF. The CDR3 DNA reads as TGTGCCAGCAGCCAAGACCAAAGGGGAGGGCAGTACTTC.